This is a list of T cell receptor beta chains from one sample in a study of CXCR3-negative and CXCR3-positive naive CD8 T cells. Following a re-call of the 5' RACE reads, TCRdb has one entry per CDR3 protein and lacks DNA. This sample's table reports more than 5,500 distinct CDR3 sequences. The sample taken for sequencing was naive CXCR3+ CD8+ T cells from blood. Receptor source: a human donor in good health. Some clones in this sample may be carry-over from other donors' samples. Both conserved end residues are part of each CDR3. The order of the fields is V gene, CDR3 length, J gene, clone size, CDR3 protein. Clone size is not always given. Where it is, it says once, few, many or a class for expanded clones.

>TRBV29-1|15|TRBJ2-1|-
CSVEDRGSDDNEQFF
>TRBV29-1|14|TRBJ2-5|medium-sized
CSVEGEGAVETQYF
>TRBV6-2/TRBV6-3|14|TRBJ2-7|medium-sized
CASRSWASSYEQYF
>TRBV7-2|11|TRBJ2-3|-
CASSFEDTQYF
>TRBV29-1|13|TRBJ2-2|-
CSVWTGTTGELFF
>TRBV29-1|11|TRBJ1-1|-
CSVVPDTEAFF
>TRBV12-3/TRBV12-4|15|TRBJ2-3|-
CASMVSAGRTDTQYF
>TRBV7-2|15|TRBJ2-7|medium-sized
CASSSIAGAVYEQYF
>TRBV20-1|15|TRBJ2-5|-
CSARTSGEQGETQYF
>TRBV12-3/TRBV12-4|15|TRBJ2-5|-
CASSPDRQSQETQYF
>TRBV24-1|15|TRBJ2-5|medium-sized
CATSDSSGGKETQYF
>TRBV12-3/TRBV12-4|13|TRBJ1-2|-
CASSLPEGYGYTF
>TRBV13|14|TRBJ2-7|-
CASSPGLAAYEQYF
>TRBV29-1|13|TRBJ2-5|-
CSVAGLDEETQYF